The following is a T cell receptor (beta chain) sequence with its context. The data derive from a study of blood T cell repertoires in COVID-19. Study context: Acute and convalescent COVID-19 specimens originated in the United States, Italy and Spain. PBMCs, B-cell-depleted T cells, or T cells were the source of the cDNA or gDNA that made up the material.

In the study's own analysis: Counts of nucleated cells, estimated from reference gene primer amplification, were obtained. Sequencing was performed with immunoSEQ multiplex PCR; in TCRdb, only in-frame clones are kept and a portion is missing. The V and J calls and clone size were taken over from that table, and D and trimming were inferred from the DNA. This table has about 80,000 clones, around nine tenths appearing once. The CDR3 loop spans 14 amino acids. The germline V gene has CDR1 MDHEN and CDR2 SYDVKM. The ends were cut back, 10 bases at V and 0 bases at J, with 15 bases in the middle. The material sequenced was peripheral blood. The genes are TRBV28 and TRBJ1-1; maybe TRBD1 (6 bases). The source is a man under 40 with acute or convalescent COVID-19. The CDR3 region has the DNA TGTGCCATTGAACAGGGATACATGAACACTGAAGCTTTCTTT. It translates to CAIEQGYMNTEAFF.